This T cell receptor beta chain emerged from a study of blood T cell repertoires in COVID-19. Study-level background: Material from acute and convalescent COVID-19 was sourced from the United States, Italy and Spain. PBMCs, B-cell-depleted T cells, or T cells provided the cDNA or gDNA that made up the material.

Per the authors' pipeline: Reference gene primer amplification gave nucleated cell count estimates. Assay: immunoSEQ multiplex PCR; the TCRdb copy retains only in-frame clones and omits some. V and J calls and clone size are given by that table; D and trimming were obtained from the DNA. The repertoire consists of fewer than 60,000 clones, with roughly nine tenths occurring once and the leading ten covering approximately 8.8%. The receptor was isolated from a man of 80 years or more with active or convalescent COVID-19. What was sequenced was peripheral blood.

This chain's CDR3 is CATSRDRRGEQFF. CDR3 DNA sequence: TGTGCCACCAGCAGAGATAGGAGGGGTGAGCAGTTCTTC. The V call is TRBV15, the J call TRBJ2-1, with TRBD2 as a possible D gene (6 bases). V was shortened by 0 bases and J by 9 bases, with 9 bases between the two germline ends. The germline CDR1 and CDR2 sequences are LNHNV and YYDKDF (reference sequence). The CDR3 extends over 13 amino acids.